The 20 T cell receptor beta chains given below trace back to one sample, sequenced in a study of blood T cell repertoires in COVID-19. Using immunoSEQ multiplex PCR, the repertoire was profiled, and TCRdb retains in-frame clones only, with some absent. This sample has roughly 260,000 clones, with 86% found just once. The sample consisted of peripheral blood. The receptors here all came from a man aged 35 to 55 who had recovered from COVID-19.

The J gene is TRBJ1-3, the V gene TRBV30, with 9 bases that match TRBD1. The CDR3 runs 15 residues. The trim removed 5 bases at V and 4 bases at J, leaving 9 bases unmatched. Germline V lookup: CDR1 GTSNPN, CDR2 SVGIG (reference sequence). CDR3: CAWGQGPSGGNTIYF. The CDR3 coding sequence is TGTGCCTGGGGACAGGGGCCCTCGGGGGGAAACACCATATATTTT.

The rearrangement links TRBV9 to TRBJ1-1, with 8 nucleotides matching TRBD1. V was pared by 4 bases and J by 4 bases, with 6 bases of the junction left unmatched. The V gene's germline CDR1 is SGDLS and CDR2 YYNGEE. This CDR3 comprises 14 residues. CDR3 loop: CASSPGQGFTEAFF. CDR3 coding DNA: TGTGCCAGCAGCCCAGGACAGGGCTTCACTGAAGCTTTCTTT.

The chain employs TRBV10-3 and TRBJ1-1; TRBD1 matches 10 bases. The CDR3 contains 15 residues. V was pared by 6 bases and J by 3 bases, with 7 bases of the junction left unmatched. Germline loops: CDR1 ENHRY, CDR2 SYGVKD. CDR3 residues: CAIRNQTGGHTEAFF. Written as DNA, the CDR3 is TGTGCCATCAGAAACCAGACAGGGGGCCACACTGAAGCTTTCTTT.

This rearrangement joins TRBV5-1 to TRBJ2-1, with TRBD2 matching 7 bases. V lost 0 bases, J lost 6 bases, and 12 bases stayed unmatched. CDR3 length: 17 residues. Germline CDR1 reads SGHRS; CDR2 reads YFSETQ. The CDR3 loop is CASSLAHRGGSGNEQFF. Written as DNA, the CDR3 is TGCGCCAGCAGCTTGGCGCATCGTGGCGGGAGCGGCAATGAGCAGTTCTTC.

V gene TRBV1 combines with J gene TRBJ1-2; TRBD1 is the table's D call and was not checked against the DNA. TRBV1 constitutes a pseudogene. The CDR3 consists of 15 residues. In nucleotides, the CDR3 is TGCACCAGCAGCCAAATCAGGGGACGTTGTAAAGGCTACACCTTC. Translating it yields CTSSQIRGRCKGYTF.

The rearrangement joins TRBV7-2 to TRBJ2-7, with a tentative D call TRBD2 (5 bases). Germline assignment: CDR1 SGHTA and CDR2 FQGNSA. V gave up 7 bases and J gave up 7 bases, with 14 bases separating them. The CDR3 contains 12 residues. CDR3 nucleotides: TGTGCCAGCACCACCGGTCGCGGGGAGCAGTACTTC. Protein: CASTTGRGEQYF.

The rearrangement uses TRBV15 and TRBJ1-5; D is possibly TRBD1 (6 bases). Trimming left V 0 bases short and J 4 bases short, with 10 bases between. Germline CDR1 is LNHNV and CDR2 is YYDKDF (reference sequence). The CDR3 has 15 residues. CDR3 bases: TGTGCCACCAGCAGAGAGCGCAGGGGAAATCAGCCCCAGCATTTT. It yields the protein CATSRERRGNQPQHF.

The CDR3 spells CASSVSGGRDTEAFF. As DNA, the CDR3 is TGTGCCAGCAGCGTATCCGGGGGGCGCGACACTGAAGCTTTCTTT. The chain joins TRBV9 to TRBJ1-1, with a tentative D call TRBD1 (6 bases). The V end lost 1 base, the J end lost 3 bases, and 13 bases lay between the germline ends. The germline gives CDR1 SGDLS, CDR2 YYNGEE. The length of the CDR3 is 15 residues.

V is TRBV4-3 and J is TRBJ1-2; TRBD1 might be the D (6 bases). Per germline, CDR1 LGHNA and CDR2 YSLEER. The CDR3 covers 16 residues. Between the trimmed V and J ends, which lost 1 base and 4 bases, there was a span of 16 bases. The CDR3 sequence is CASSQGTVISIYGYTF. The CDR3 bases are TGCGCCAGCAGCCAAGGGACAGTGATATCCATCTATGGCTACACCTTC.

The chain joins TRBV13 to TRBJ2-7; the match to TRBD1 covers 9 bases. The CDR3 spans 14 residues. J gave up 5 bases and V 7 bases, and 9 bases lay outside the gene matches. Germline V gene sequence: CDR1 PRHDT, CDR2 FYEKMQ (reference sequence). CDR3 nucleotide sequence: TGTGCCAGCACGCCGGGACAGGGATCCCACGAGCAGTACTTC. This encodes CASTPGQGSHEQYF.

V gene TRBV27 combines with J gene TRBJ2-7; D may be TRBD1 (6 bases). Germline CDR1 reads MNHEY; CDR2 reads SMNVEV (reference sequence). V lost 5 bases and J lost 2, with 16 bases in between. This CDR3 comprises 15 residues. The CDR3 is CASSPLGQKAYEQYF. CDR3 nucleotide sequence: TGTGCCAGCAGTCCCCTGGGACAAAAGGCCTACGAGCAGTACTTC.

V usage is TRBV3-1 (or the pseudogene TRBV3-2) and J usage is TRBJ2-7; 9 nucleotides align to TRBD2. This CDR3 is built from 14 residues. Germline V gene lookup returns CDR1 LGHDT and CDR2 YNNKEL (reference sequence). Trimming took 1 base from V and 2 from J; bases not matched to a gene: 0. CDR3 coding DNA: TGTGCCAGCAGCCAAGTAGCGGGGGCCTACGAGCAGTACTTC. As protein: CASSQVAGAYEQYF.

The V call is TRBV18, the J call TRBJ2-6; the D gene is possibly TRBD1 (6 bases). The V gene lost 1 base and the J gene lost 0 bases, with 7 bases spanning the gap. From germline, CDR1 is KGHSH and CDR2 LQKENI. The CDR3 covers 16 residues. CDR3 coding DNA: TGTGCCAGCTCACCACGGACAGCCTCTGGGGCCAACGTCCTGACTTTC. Its protein product is CASSPRTASGANVLTF. The entire variable domain, with the rest obtained from reference TRBV18 and TRBJ2-6, is as follows: NAGVMQNPRHLVRRRGQEARLRCSPMKGHSHVYWYRQLPEEGLKFMVYLQKENIIDESGMPKERFSAEFPKEGPSILRIQQVVRGDSAAYFCASSPRTASGANVLTFGAGSRLTVL.

The chain combines TRBV6-2 or TRBV6-3 with TRBJ2-6, with D possibly TRBD2 on 6 matching bases. Germline V gives CDR1 MNHEY, CDR2 SVGEGT. The V end lost 2 bases, the J end lost 2 bases, and 19 bases lay between the germline ends. The CDR3 extends over 19 amino acids. Here the CDR3 reads CASSYLLTSEGPGANVLTF. The CDR3 nucleotides read TGTGCCAGCAGTTACCTCTTGACTTCGGAGGGACCTGGGGCCAACGTCCTGACTTTC.

The chain recombines TRBV2 with TRBJ2-1, with 8 bases aligning to TRBD2. In germline, CDR1 is SNHLY, CDR2 FYNNEI. The CDR3 extends over 16 amino acids. Germline trimming cut 10 bases from V and 2 bases from J; bases unmatched to any gene: 13. The CDR3 here is CATTAGGGRTYNEQFF. CDR3 coding DNA: TGTGCCACCACCGCCGGCGGCGGGAGGACCTACAATGAGCAGTTCTTC.

This chain connects TRBV7-2 to TRBJ2-1; possible D gene TRBD1, 5 bases. The CDR3 contains 16 residues. CDR1 is SGHTA, CDR2 FQGNSA, per germline. V was cut by 0 bases and J by 7 bases, with 16 bases left in between. CDR3: CASSLAGQLYINEQFF. As DNA, the CDR3 is TGTGCCAGCAGCTTAGCGGGGCAGCTCTACATTAATGAGCAGTTCTTC. Using reference TRBV7-2 and TRBJ2-1 for the parts outside the CDR3, the full variable domain is GAGVSQSPSNKVTEKGKDVELRCDPISGHTALYWYRQSLGQGLEFLIYFQGNSAPDKSGLPSDRFSAERTGGSVSTLTIQRTQQEDSAVYLCASSLAGQLYINEQFFGPGTRLTVL.

Turning to this clone: The same CDR3 also results from other DNA sequences found in this sample. The genes are TRBV11-3 and TRBJ2-3; 8 positions agree with TRBD2. The CDR3 runs to 14 residues. The ends lost 5 bases at V and 4 bases at J; junction bases unmatched: 5. Germline V gives CDR1 SGHNT, CDR2 YENEEA. In DNA form, the CDR3 reads TGTGCCAGCAGCCGGGGGGGCGTTGCAGATACGCAGTATTTT. This encodes CASSRGGVADTQYF.

V usage is TRBV29-1 and J usage is TRBJ2-1, with 8 nucleotides matching TRBD2. The CDR3 runs to 15 residues. From germline, CDR1 is SQVTM and CDR2 ANQGSEA. Trimming cost V 7 bases and J 5 bases; bases outside gene matches: 13. The CDR3 sequence: CSARLTAGGNNEQFF. The CDR3 nucleotides read TGCAGCGCCCGATTGACGGCGGGAGGCAACAATGAGCAGTTCTTC.

This clone was picked up one time. The rearrangement uses TRBV4-3 and TRBJ2-7, with D possibly TRBD1 on 5 matching bases. This CDR3 comprises 14 residues. The V end lost 0 bases, the J end lost 3 bases, and 9 bases lay between the germline ends. CDR1 is LGHNA, CDR2 YSLEER, per germline. The chain's CDR3 is CASSQDGQGYEQYF. In DNA form, the CDR3 reads TGCGCCAGCAGCCAAGATGGGCAGGGCTACGAGCAGTACTTC.

This sequence joins TRBV4-1 and TRBJ2-6, with TRBD1 as a possible D gene (6 bases). This CDR3 has 19 residues. With 2 bases removed from V and 0 bases from J, the gap between germline ends came to 17 bases. The germline V gene has CDR1 MGHRA and CDR2 YSYEKL. CDR3 residues: CASSQQQGTRFSGANVLTF. The CDR3 DNA is TGCGCCAGCAGCCAACAACAGGGTACCCGGTTCTCTGGGGCCAACGTCCTGACTTTC.